Listed below are T cell receptor beta chains from one sample, sequenced in a study of cytomegalovirus exposure and HLA in healthy donors. Measured with immunoSEQ multiplex PCR; TCRdb has only the in-frame clones, and not every one. The sample lists roughly 150,000 clones, about 66% seen once, with over 1.5% in the top ten. Specimen: PBMCs. The source of these receptors is a human donor in good health. The CDR3 runs from the conserved cysteine through the conserved F or W. A D gene is named only where the DNA matches it firmly. Clone size, where shown, is once, few, many, or a class for clones that have expanded.

>few|TRBJ2-7|14|NA|TRBV28
CASSLGGAGYEQYF
TGTGCCAGCAGTTTGGGGGGGGCGGGCTACGAGCAGTACTTC
>NA|TRBJ2-5|15|NA|TRBV5-1
CASSFMGAGQETQYF
TGCGCCAGCAGCTTTATGGGAGCTGGGCAAGAGACCCAGTACTTC
>few|TRBJ2-7|13|NA|TRBV19
CASSIKAAHEQYF
TGTGCCAGTAGTATAAAGGCGGCCCACGAGCAGTACTTC
>once|TRBJ2-7|13|TRBD1|TRBV5-1
CASNRQGGYEQYF
TGCGCCAGCAACAGACAGGGGGGCTACGAGCAGTACTTC
>few|TRBJ2-7|11|NA|TRBV28
CASRSSYEQYF
TGTGCCAGCAGGTCCAGCTACGAGCAGTACTTC
>NA|TRBJ2-1|16|NA|TRBV7-8
CASSLDSGDNYNEQFF
TGTGCCAGCAGCTTAGATTCGGGGGATAACTACAATGAGCAGTTCTTC
>NA|TRBJ2-2|16|TRBD1|TRBV15
CATSRKDRDVPGELFF
TGTGCCACCAGCAGAAAGGACAGGGATGTTCCCGGGGAGCTGTTTTTT
>NA|TRBJ1-1|15|NA|TRBV11-1
CASSLAVGRNTEAFF
TGTGCCAGCAGCTTAGCGGTCGGGAGGAACACTGAAGCTTTCTTT
>NA|TRBJ2-7|14|TRBD2|TRBV6-5
CASRGRLAVYEQYF
TGTGCCAGCCGCGGGCGACTAGCGGTCTACGAGCAGTACTTC
>NA|TRBJ2-7|14|NA|TRBV2
CASSEQGLNYEQYF
TGTGCCAGCAGTGAACAGGGGCTAAACTACGAGCAGTACTTC
>few|TRBJ1-1|14|TRBD1|TRBV18
CASSLGQGNTEAFF
TGTGCCAGCTCGCTGGGACAGGGGAACACTGAAGCTTTCTTT
>NA|TRBJ2-7|16|NA|TRBV9
CASFKKTLLSSYEQYF
TGTGCCAGCTTTAAGAAGACTCTCCTAAGCTCCTACGAGCAGTACTTC
>NA|TRBJ2-7|16|TRBD2|TRBV7-9
CASSLVSSGSSYEQYF
TGTGCCAGCAGCTTAGTGAGTAGCGGGAGTTCCTACGAGCAGTACTTC
>NA|TRBJ1-2|13|TRBD1|TRBV27
CASSPRDRGIYTF
TGTGCCAGCAGCCCGAGGGACAGGGGTATCTACACCTTC
>few|TRBJ1-2|12|NA|TRBV27
CASSFKGAGYTF
TGTGCCAGCAGTTTCAAAGGGGCTGGCTACACCTTC
>NA|TRBJ2-7|16|TRBD2|TRBV23-1
CASSQYRGSHTYEQYF
TGCGCCAGCAGTCAATACCGCGGGAGCCACACCTACGAGCAGTACTTC
>few|TRBJ2-1|15|TRBD2|TRBV4-1
CASSPGLAGEDEQFF
TGCGCCAGCAGCCCGGGACTAGCGGGAGAGGATGAGCAGTTCTTC
>NA|TRBJ2-7|20|TRBD1|TRBV4-1
CASSQDHHPRADRRRWKQYF
TGCGCCAGCAGCCAAGATCATCACCCACGCGCGGACAGGCGCCGGTGGAAGCAGTACTTC
>NA|TRBJ2-1|16|TRBD2|TRBV9
CASSASATSGAGQQFF
TGTGCCAGCAGCGCCAGCGCGACTAGCGGGGCAGGGCAGCAGTTCTTC
>NA|TRBJ2-7|14|NA|TRBV7-3
CASSLLPGSYEQYF
TGTGCCAGCAGCTTACTTCCGGGATCCTACGAGCAGTACTTC
>NA|TRBJ2-3|14|NA|TRBV7-2
CASSRGYSTDTQYF
TGTGCCAGCAGCAGAGGGTACAGCACAGATACGCAGTATTTT
>NA|TRBJ2-1|15|TRBD2|TRBV5-1
CASSPPSGRYNEQFF
TGCGCCAGCAGCCCCCCTAGCGGGAGATACAATGAGCAGTTCTTC
>once|TRBJ2-2|15|TRBD2|TRBV18
CASSPGLAGIGELFF
TGTGCCAGCTCACCAGGCCTAGCGGGAATCGGGGAGCTGTTTTTT
>NA|TRBJ2-5|14|NA|TRBV5-4
CASSASGTFGTQYF
TGTGCCAGCAGCGCGTCAGGGACTTTTGGGACCCAGTACTTC
>NA|TRBJ1-4|15|NA|TRBV18
CASCRTERTNEKLFF
TGTGCCAGTTGCCGGACAGAGAGAACTAATGAAAAACTGTTTTTT
>NA|TRBJ2-1|12|NA|TRBV7-9
CASSLTPREQFF
TGTGCCAGCAGCTTAACCCCCAGAGAGCAGTTCTTC
>NA|TRBJ2-7|14|NA|TRBV19
CASSIGPESYEQYF
TGTGCCAGTAGTATAGGGCCGGAGTCCTACGAGCAGTACTTC
>NA|TRBJ1-1|14|NA|TRBV7-8
CASSSDWPGPEAFF
TGTGCCAGCAGCTCGGACTGGCCCGGCCCTGAAGCTTTCTTT
>few|TRBJ2-3|16|TRBD1|TRBV6-4
CASSESPGTGTDTQYF
TGTGCCAGCAGTGAATCCCCTGGGACAGGCACAGATACGCAGTATTTT
>NA|TRBJ2-7|14|TRBD1|TRBV6-1
CASSEYRGQYEQYF
TGTGCCAGCAGTGAATACAGGGGGCAGTACGAGCAGTACTTC
>NA|TRBJ2-7|14|TRBD1|TRBV5-6
CASSPGQGRSEQYF
TGTGCCAGCAGCCCCGGACAGGGACGGAGCGAGCAGTACTTC
>NA|TRBJ2-7|14|NA|TRBV11-2
CASSLDLGGYEQYF
TGTGCCAGCAGCTTAGATCTCGGGGGCTACGAGCAGTACTTC
>NA|TRBJ1-4|14|TRBD1|TRBV18
CASSPDRGLEKLFF
TGTGCCAGCTCACCAGACAGGGGGCTTGAAAAACTGTTTTTT
>few|TRBJ2-1|12|NA|TRBV21-1
CASSAQVHEQFF
TGTGCCAGCAGCGCCCAGGTGCATGAGCAGTTCTTC
>few|TRBJ1-5|13|NA|TRBV6-5
CASSRDTNQPQHF
TGTGCCAGCAGTCGCGACACCAATCAGCCCCAGCATTTT
>few|TRBJ2-7|12|TRBD1|TRBV18
CASSRQGNEQYF
TGTGCCAGCTCACGACAGGGGAACGAGCAGTACTTC
>NA|TRBJ2-1|15|NA|TRBV7-9
CASSLGLLRDAEQFF
TGTGCCAGCAGCTTAGGTCTATTGCGGGACGCTGAGCAGTTCTTC
>NA|TRBJ1-1|13|NA|TRBV15
CATSRDGLTEAFF
TGTGCCACCAGCAGAGATGGGCTGACTGAAGCTTTCTTT
>NA|TRBJ1-1|14|NA|TRBV27
CASSSGWGDTEAFF
TGTGCCAGCAGTTCCGGCTGGGGGGACACTGAAGCTTTCTTT
>NA|TRBJ2-5|11|NA|TRBV21-1
CASGQQETQYF
TGTGCCAGCGGACAGCAAGAGACCCAGTACTTC
>few|TRBJ2-3|15|TRBD1|TRBV28
CASSRNRGITDTQYF
TGTGCCAGCAGCCGAAACAGGGGGATCACAGATACGCAGTATTTT
>NA|TRBJ2-5|13|NA|TRBV6-1
CASRSGDTTEQYF
TGTGCCAGCCGGTCTGGGGACACCACTGAGCAGTACTTC
>NA|TRBJ2-5|13|NA|TRBV15
CATSSDSLETQYF
TGTGCCACCAGCAGTGACTCCTTAGAGACCCAGTACTTC
>NA|TRBJ2-2|15|TRBD1|TRBV7-3
CASSPTGSGTGELFF
TGTGCCAGCAGCCCGACAGGGTCGGGCACCGGGGAGCTGTTTTTT